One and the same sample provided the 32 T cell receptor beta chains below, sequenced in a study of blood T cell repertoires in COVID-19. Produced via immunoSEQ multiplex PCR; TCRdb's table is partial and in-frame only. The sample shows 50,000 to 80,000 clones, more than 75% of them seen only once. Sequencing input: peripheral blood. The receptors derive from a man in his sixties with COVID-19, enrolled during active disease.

The DNA of the CDR3 is TGTGCCAGCAGCCCCGGGGTCCAGCGAGCAGCTTTCTTT. This translates into CASSPGVQRAAFF. J is TRBJ1-1 and V is TRBV7-9; D is unresolved. V was shortened by 5 bases and J by 10 bases, with 17 bases between the two germline ends. CDR1 is SEHNR, CDR2 FQNEAQ, per germline (reference sequence). The CDR3 extends over 13 amino acids.

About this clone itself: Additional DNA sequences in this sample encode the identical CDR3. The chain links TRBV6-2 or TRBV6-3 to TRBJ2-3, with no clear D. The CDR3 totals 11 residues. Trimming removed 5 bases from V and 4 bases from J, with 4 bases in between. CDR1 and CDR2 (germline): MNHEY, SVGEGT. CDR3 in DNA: TGTGCCAGCAGTCCAGCAGATACGCAGTATTTT. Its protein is CASSPADTQYF.

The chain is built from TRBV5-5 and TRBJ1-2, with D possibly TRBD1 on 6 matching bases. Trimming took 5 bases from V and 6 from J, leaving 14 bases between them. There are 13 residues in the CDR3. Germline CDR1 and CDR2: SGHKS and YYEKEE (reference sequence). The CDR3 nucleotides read TGTGCCAGCAGATTCGGACAGTCGCATGGCTACACCTTC. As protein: CASRFGQSHGYTF.

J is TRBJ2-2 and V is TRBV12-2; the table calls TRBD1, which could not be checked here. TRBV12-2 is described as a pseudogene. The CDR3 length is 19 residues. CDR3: CASRLAPLFFRPGTGELFF. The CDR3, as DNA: TGTGCAAGTCGCTTAGCACCACTCTTCTTTCGGCCAGGCACCGGGGAGCTGTTTTTT.

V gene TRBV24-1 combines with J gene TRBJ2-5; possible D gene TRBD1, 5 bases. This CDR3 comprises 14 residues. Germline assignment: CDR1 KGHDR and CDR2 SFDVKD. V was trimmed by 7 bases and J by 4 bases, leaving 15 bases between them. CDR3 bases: TGTGCCACCAGGGCGGCCGTAGGGGCAGAGACCCAGTACTTC. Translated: CATRAAVGAETQYF.

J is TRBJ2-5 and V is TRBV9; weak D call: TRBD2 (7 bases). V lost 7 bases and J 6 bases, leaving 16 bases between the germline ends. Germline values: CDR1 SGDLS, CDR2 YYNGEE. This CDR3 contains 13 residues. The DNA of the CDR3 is TGTGCCAGCCCCCCTGGGGGGGGCCAGACCCAGTACTTC. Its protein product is CASPPGGGQTQYF.

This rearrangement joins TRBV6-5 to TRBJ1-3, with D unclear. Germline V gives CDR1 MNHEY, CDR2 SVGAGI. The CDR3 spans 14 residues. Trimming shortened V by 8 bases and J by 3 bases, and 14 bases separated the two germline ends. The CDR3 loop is CASLSPGGGNTIYF. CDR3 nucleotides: TGTGCCAGCCTCTCGCCAGGAGGTGGAAACACCATATATTTT.

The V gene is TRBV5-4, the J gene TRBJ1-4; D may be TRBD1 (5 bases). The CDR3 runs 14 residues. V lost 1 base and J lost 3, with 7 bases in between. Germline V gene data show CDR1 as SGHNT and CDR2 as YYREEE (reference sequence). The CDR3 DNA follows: TGTGCCAGCAGCTTGACAGGCTCTAATGAAAAACTGTTTTTT. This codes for CASSLTGSNEKLFF.

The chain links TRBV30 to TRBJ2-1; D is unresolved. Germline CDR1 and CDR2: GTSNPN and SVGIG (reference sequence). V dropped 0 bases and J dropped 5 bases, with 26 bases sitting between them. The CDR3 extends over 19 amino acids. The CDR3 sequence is CAWSVRSLAEPQPNNEQFF. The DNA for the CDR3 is TGTGCCTGGAGTGTACGGTCACTCGCCGAGCCCCAACCCAACAATGAGCAGTTCTTC.

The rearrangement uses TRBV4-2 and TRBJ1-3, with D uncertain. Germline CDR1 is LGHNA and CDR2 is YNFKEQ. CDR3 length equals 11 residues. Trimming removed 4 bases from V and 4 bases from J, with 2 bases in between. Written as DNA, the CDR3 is TGTGCCAGCAGCCCAGGAAACACCATATATTTT. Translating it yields CASSPGNTIYF.

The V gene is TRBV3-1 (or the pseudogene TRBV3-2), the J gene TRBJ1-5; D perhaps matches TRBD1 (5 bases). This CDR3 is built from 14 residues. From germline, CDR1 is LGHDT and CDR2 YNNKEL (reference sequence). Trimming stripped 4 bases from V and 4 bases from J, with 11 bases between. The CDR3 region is CASSRGHTNQPQHF. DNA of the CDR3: TGTGCCAGCAGCCGCGGACATACTAATCAGCCCCAGCATTTT.

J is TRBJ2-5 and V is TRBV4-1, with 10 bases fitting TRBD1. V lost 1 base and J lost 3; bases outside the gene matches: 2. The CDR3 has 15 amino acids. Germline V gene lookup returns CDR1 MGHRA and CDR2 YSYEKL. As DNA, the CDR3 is TGCGCCAGCAGCCAAGGGGGGACAGGGGAAGAGACCCAGTACTTC. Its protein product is CASSQGGTGEETQYF.

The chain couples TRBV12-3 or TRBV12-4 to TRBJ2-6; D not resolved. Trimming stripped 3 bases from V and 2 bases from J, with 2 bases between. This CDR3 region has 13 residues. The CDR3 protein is CASSFTGANVLTF. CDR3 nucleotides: TGTGCCAGCAGTTTTACTGGGGCCAACGTCCTGACTTTC.

This chain's CDR3 is CSASSGGTEAFF. In DNA, the CDR3 is TGCAGTGCTAGTTCAGGGGGAACTGAAGCTTTCTTT. The V call is TRBV20-1, the J call TRBJ1-1; 7 nucleotides agree with TRBD1. From germline, CDR1 is DFQATT and CDR2 SNEGSKA (reference sequence). The CDR3 has 12 residues. V trimming: 3 bases; J trimming: 5 bases; junction bases outside the gene matches: 3.

The CDR3 sequence: CSVEWSGYEQYF. CDR3 DNA: TGCAGCGTTGAATGGTCAGGGTACGAGCAGTACTTC. This chain joins TRBV29-1 and TRBJ2-7, with D perhaps TRBD1 (5 bases). CDR1 is SQVTM, CDR2 ANQGSEA, per germline. The CDR3 loop spans 12 amino acids. Trimming removed 2 bases from V and 4 bases from J, with 9 bases in between.

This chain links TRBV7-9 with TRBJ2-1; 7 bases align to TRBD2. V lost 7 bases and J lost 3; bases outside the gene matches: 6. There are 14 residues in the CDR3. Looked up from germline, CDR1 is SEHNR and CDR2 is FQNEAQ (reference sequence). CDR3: CASTSASGYNEQFF. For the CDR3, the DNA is TGTGCCAGCACGTCGGCTAGCGGCTACAATGAGCAGTTCTTC.

Here the CDR3 DNA reads TGTGCCAGCAGCCCACAGACTAGCGGGAGGACAAAGTACGAGCAGTACTTC. Translating it yields CASSPQTSGRTKYEQYF. The V call is TRBV7-9, the J call TRBJ2-7; 13 bases are a match to TRBD2. Germline CDR1 is SEHNR and CDR2 is FQNEAQ (reference sequence). The CDR3 runs to 17 residues. Trimming took 5 bases from V and 4 from J; bases not matched to a gene: 11.

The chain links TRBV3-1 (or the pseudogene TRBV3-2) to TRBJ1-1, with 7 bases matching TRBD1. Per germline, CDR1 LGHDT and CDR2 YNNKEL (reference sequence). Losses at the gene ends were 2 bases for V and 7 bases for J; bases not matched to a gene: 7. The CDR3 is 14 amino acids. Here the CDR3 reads CASSQRDRGFEAFF. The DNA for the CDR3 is TGTGCCAGCAGCCAAAGGGACAGAGGGTTTGAAGCTTTCTTT.

This CDR3 reads CASSPRGAGGWTQYF. In nucleotides, the CDR3 is TGTGCCAGCAGCCCCCGGGGGGCCGGAGGTTGGACGCAGTATTTT. The V and J genes are TRBV7-3 and TRBJ2-3; D might be TRBD2 (7 bases). Germline CDR1 reads SGHTA; CDR2 reads FQGTGA. CDR3 length: 15 residues. V gave up 5 bases and J gave up 9 bases, with 21 bases separating them.

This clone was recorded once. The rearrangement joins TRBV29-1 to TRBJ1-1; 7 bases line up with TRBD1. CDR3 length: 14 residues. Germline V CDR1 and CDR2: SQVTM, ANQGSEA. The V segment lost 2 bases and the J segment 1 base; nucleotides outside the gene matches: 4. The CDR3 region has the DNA TGCAGCGTTGAAAGACAGGGTGGGAACACTGAAGCTTTCTTT. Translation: CSVERQGGNTEAFF.

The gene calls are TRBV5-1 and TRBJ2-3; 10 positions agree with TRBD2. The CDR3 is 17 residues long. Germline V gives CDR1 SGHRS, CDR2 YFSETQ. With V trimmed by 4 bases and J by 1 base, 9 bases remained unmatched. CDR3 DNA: TGCGCCAGCAGCGCGGGGGGCCTAGCGGGGGGCACAGATACGCAGTATTTT. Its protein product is CASSAGGLAGGTDTQYF.

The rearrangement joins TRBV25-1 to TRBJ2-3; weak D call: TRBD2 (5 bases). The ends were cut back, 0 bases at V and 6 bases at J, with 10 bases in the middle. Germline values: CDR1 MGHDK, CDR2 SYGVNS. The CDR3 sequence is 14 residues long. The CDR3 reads CASSEYRTSDTQYF. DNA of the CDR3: TGTGCCAGCAGTGAATATCGGACTTCGGATACGCAGTATTTT.

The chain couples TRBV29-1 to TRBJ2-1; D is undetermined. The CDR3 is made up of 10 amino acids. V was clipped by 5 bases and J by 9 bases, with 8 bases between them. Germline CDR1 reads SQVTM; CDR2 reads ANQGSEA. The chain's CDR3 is CSVFGSEQFF. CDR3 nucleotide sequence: TGCAGCGTTTTTGGTAGTGAGCAGTTCTTC.

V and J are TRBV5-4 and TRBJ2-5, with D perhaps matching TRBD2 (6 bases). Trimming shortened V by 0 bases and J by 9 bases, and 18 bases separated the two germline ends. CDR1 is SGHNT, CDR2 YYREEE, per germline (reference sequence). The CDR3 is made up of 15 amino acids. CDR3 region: CASSLAGTSGRSQYF. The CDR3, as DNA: TGTGCCAGCAGCTTGGCTGGGACCTCGGGGAGGTCCCAGTACTTC.

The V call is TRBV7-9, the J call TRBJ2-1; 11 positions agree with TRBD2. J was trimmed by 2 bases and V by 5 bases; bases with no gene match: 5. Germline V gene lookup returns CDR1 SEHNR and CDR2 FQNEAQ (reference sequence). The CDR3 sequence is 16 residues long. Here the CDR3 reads CASSRLLAGAYNEQFF. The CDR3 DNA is TGTGCCAGCAGCCGACTACTAGCGGGGGCCTACAATGAGCAGTTCTTC.

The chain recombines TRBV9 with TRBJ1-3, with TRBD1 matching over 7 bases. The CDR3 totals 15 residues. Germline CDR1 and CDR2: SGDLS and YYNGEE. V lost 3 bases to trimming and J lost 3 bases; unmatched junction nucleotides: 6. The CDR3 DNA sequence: TGTGCCAGCAGCGCCTTCCAGGGGGATGGAAACACCATATATTTT. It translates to CASSAFQGDGNTIYF. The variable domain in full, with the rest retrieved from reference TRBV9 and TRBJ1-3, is DSGVTQTPKHLITATGQRVTLRCSPRSGDLSVYWYQQSLDQGLQFLIQYYNGEERAKGNILERFSAQQFPDLHSELNLSSLELGDSALYFCASSAFQGDGNTIYFGEGSWLTVV.

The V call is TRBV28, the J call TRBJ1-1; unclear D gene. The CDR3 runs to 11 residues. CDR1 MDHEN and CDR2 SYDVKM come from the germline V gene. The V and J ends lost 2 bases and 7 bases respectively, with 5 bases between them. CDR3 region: CASSLASEAFF. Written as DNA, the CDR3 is TGTGCCAGCAGTTTAGCCAGTGAAGCTTTCTTT.

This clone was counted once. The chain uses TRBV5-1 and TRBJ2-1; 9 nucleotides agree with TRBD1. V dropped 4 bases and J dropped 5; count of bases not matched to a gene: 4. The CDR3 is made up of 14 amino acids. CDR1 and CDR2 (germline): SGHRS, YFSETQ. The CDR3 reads CASSRGTGHNEQFF. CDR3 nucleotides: TGCGCCAGCAGCAGGGGGACAGGGCACAATGAGCAGTTCTTC.

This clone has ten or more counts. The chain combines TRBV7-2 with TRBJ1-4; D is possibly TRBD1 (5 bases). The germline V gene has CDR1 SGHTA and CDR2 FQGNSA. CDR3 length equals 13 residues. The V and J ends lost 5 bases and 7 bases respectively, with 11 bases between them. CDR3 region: CASSAERGEKLFF. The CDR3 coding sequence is TGTGCCAGCAGCGCAGAAAGGGGTGAAAAACTGTTTTTT.

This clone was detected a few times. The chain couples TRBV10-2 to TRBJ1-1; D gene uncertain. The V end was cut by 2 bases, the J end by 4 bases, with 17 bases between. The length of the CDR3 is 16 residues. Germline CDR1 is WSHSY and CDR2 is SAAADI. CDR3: CASSEVWASLGTEAFF. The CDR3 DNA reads TGCGCCAGCAGTGAGGTTTGGGCCTCCCTGGGCACTGAAGCTTTCTTT.

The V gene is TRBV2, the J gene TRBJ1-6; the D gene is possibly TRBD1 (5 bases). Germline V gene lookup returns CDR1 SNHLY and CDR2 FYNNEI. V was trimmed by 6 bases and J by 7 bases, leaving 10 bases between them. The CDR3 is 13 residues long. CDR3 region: CASRRQQNSPLHF. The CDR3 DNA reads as TGTGCCAGCAGGAGACAGCAAAATTCACCCCTCCACTTT.

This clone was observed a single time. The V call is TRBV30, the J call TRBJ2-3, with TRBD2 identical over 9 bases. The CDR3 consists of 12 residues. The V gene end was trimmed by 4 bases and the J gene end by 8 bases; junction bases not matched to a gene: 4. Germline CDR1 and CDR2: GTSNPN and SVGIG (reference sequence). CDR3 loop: CAWKRGAGTQYF. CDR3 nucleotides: TGTGCCTGGAAGCGGGGGGCGGGTACGCAGTATTTT. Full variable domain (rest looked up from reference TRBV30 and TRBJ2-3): SQTIHQWPATLVQPVGSPLSLECTVEGTSNPNLYWYRQAAGRGLQLLFYSVGIGQISSEVPQNLSASRPQDRQFILSSKKLLLSDSGFYLCAWKRGAGTQYFGPGTRLTVL.